This paragraph reports one TCR beta chain. The record originates from a study of cytomegalovirus exposure and HLA in healthy donors. Healthy bone marrow donors supplied every sample. Primers included in the PCR were 60 Vbeta and 13 Jbeta primers. Here immunoSEQ multiplex PCR was the method, and the copy in TCRdb shows in-frame clones only, minus some. This repertoire includes some 120,000 clones. This TCR was sampled from a middle-aged man in good health and CMV-seropositive. Sequenced: PBMCs.

The CDR3 sequence is CASSQGTFQETQYF. DNA for the CDR3: TGCGCCAGCAGCCAAGGGACATTCCAAGAGACCCAGTACTTC. The rearrangement uses TRBV4-1 and TRBJ2-5, with D possibly matching TRBD1 (5 bases). The CDR3 runs to 14 residues. Germline assignment: CDR1 MGHRA and CDR2 YSYEKL. Trimming shortened V by 1 base and J by 1 base, and 7 bases separated the two germline ends.